These T cell receptor beta chains were read from a single sample in a study of cytomegalovirus exposure and HLA in healthy donors. TCRdb keeps only in-frame clones here, not all; method: immunoSEQ multiplex PCR. The sample lists roughly 120,000 clones; roughly three quarters were seen once. Sequenced input: PBMCs. These receptors originate from a woman under 40 in good health and CMV-seronegative. Both conserved end residues are part of each CDR3. D genes are given only for firm matches. The listing skips clone size in some rows; elsewhere it reads once, few, many or a size class.

V gene: TRBV5-4
J gene: TRBJ2-2
D gene: TRBD1
clone size: NA
CDR3 protein: CASSFFARGTGELFF
CDR3 DNA: TGTGCCAGCAGCTTTTTCGCCAGGGGGACCGGGGAGCTGTTTTTT

V gene: TRBV18
J gene: TRBJ1-1
D gene: NA
clone size: NA
CDR3 protein: CASSPDKHTEAFF
CDR3 DNA: TGTGCCAGCTCGCCGGACAAGCACACTGAAGCTTTCTTT

V gene: TRBV5-1
J gene: TRBJ2-1
D gene: NA
clone size: NA
CDR3 protein: CASSLEPLGGGNNEQFF
CDR3 DNA: TGCGCCAGCAGCTTGGAGCCCTTAGGAGGGGGCAACAATGAGCAGTTCTTC

V gene: TRBV7-8
J gene: TRBJ1-1
D gene: TRBD1
clone size: NA
CDR3 protein: CASSRPGTGTTEAFF
CDR3 DNA: TGTGCCAGCAGCCGTCCCGGGACAGGGACCACTGAAGCTTTCTTT

V gene: TRBV19
J gene: TRBJ1-5
D gene: NA
clone size: NA
CDR3 protein: CASSYRSDWNQPQHF
CDR3 DNA: TGTGCCAGTAGTTACAGGTCCGATTGGAATCAGCCCCAGCATTTT

V gene: TRBV6-5
J gene: TRBJ1-2
D gene: TRBD1
clone size: NA
CDR3 protein: CASSWSGTALDGYTF
CDR3 DNA: TGTGCCAGCAGTTGGTCCGGGACAGCGCTGGATGGCTACACCTTC

V gene: TRBV5-1
J gene: TRBJ2-5
D gene: TRBD2
clone size: NA
CDR3 protein: CASSLDLAGGGQETQYF
CDR3 DNA: TGCGCCAGCAGCTTGGATCTAGCGGGAGGGGGCCAAGAGACCCAGTACTTC

V gene: TRBV30
J gene: TRBJ1-1
D gene: NA
clone size: NA
CDR3 protein: CAWVVFSAGNTEAFF
CDR3 DNA: TGTGCGTGGGTTGTTTTCTCAGCGGGGAACACTGAAGCTTTCTTT

V gene: TRBV5-1
J gene: TRBJ2-5
D gene: NA
clone size: NA
CDR3 protein: CASSLGWGGETQYF
CDR3 DNA: TGCGCCAGCAGCTTGGGCTGGGGAGGCGAGACCCAGTACTTC

V gene: TRBV7-9
J gene: TRBJ2-5
D gene: TRBD1
clone size: NA
CDR3 protein: CASSINRGQETQYF
CDR3 DNA: TGTGCCAGCAGCATTAACAGGGGCCAAGAGACCCAGTACTTC

V gene: TRBV5-1
J gene: TRBJ2-3
D gene: NA
clone size: few
CDR3 protein: CASKGVWDTQYF
CDR3 DNA: TGCGCCAGCAAGGGGGTATGGGATACGCAGTATTTT

V gene: TRBV4-1
J gene: TRBJ2-7
D gene: NA
clone size: medium-sized
CDR3 protein: CASSQGLEAAGYEQYF
CDR3 DNA: TGCGCCAGCAGCCAAGGCCTGGAAGCAGCCGGGTACGAGCAGTACTTC

V gene: TRBV30
J gene: TRBJ2-7
D gene: TRBD1
clone size: NA
CDR3 protein: CAWGQQGPSYEQYF
CDR3 DNA: TGTGCCTGGGGACAACAGGGGCCTTCCTACGAGCAGTACTTC

V gene: TRBV9
J gene: TRBJ2-7
D gene: TRBD1
clone size: NA
CDR3 protein: CASSATGGTPYEQYF
CDR3 DNA: TGTGCCAGCAGCGCGACAGGGGGTACTCCGTACGAGCAGTACTTC

V gene: TRBV7-8
J gene: TRBJ1-2
D gene: TRBD1
clone size: few
CDR3 protein: CASSLQQGAGDYGYTF
CDR3 DNA: TGTGCCAGCAGCTTACAACAGGGGGCTGGCGACTATGGCTACACCTTC

V gene: TRBV9
J gene: TRBJ2-6
D gene: NA
clone size: NA
CDR3 protein: CASSPRVAGANVLTF
CDR3 DNA: TGTGCCAGCAGCCCCAGGGTAGCTGGGGCCAACGTCCTGACTTTC

V gene: TRBV6-5
J gene: TRBJ2-7
D gene: TRBD1
clone size: once
CDR3 protein: CASSSTRTGGFEQYF
CDR3 DNA: TGTGCCAGCAGTTCCACCAGGACAGGGGGCTTCGAGCAGTACTTC

V gene: TRBV11-2
J gene: TRBJ2-1
D gene: TRBD2
clone size: NA
CDR3 protein: CASSLGKKVAGGSYNEQFF
CDR3 DNA: TGTGCCAGCAGCTTAGGAAAGAAAGTAGCGGGGGGGAGTTACAATGAGCAGTTCTTC

V gene: TRBV7-9
J gene: TRBJ2-3
D gene: NA
clone size: NA
CDR3 protein: CASSLGIGGVGTDTQYF
CDR3 DNA: TGTGCCAGCAGCTTAGGGATAGGGGGGGTTGGTACAGATACGCAGTATTTT

V gene: TRBV19
J gene: TRBJ2-4
D gene: NA
clone size: NA
CDR3 protein: CASRNRVRENIQYF
CDR3 DNA: TGTGCCAGTAGAAACCGCGTCAGGGAAAACATTCAGTACTTC

V gene: TRBV29-1
J gene: TRBJ2-5
D gene: TRBD2
clone size: NA
CDR3 protein: CSVVTGGKETQYF
CDR3 DNA: TGCAGCGTTGTAACCGGGGGGAAGGAGACCCAGTACTTC

V gene: TRBV2
J gene: TRBJ2-7
D gene: TRBD2
clone size: NA
CDR3 protein: CASSELLAGVHEQYF
CDR3 DNA: TGTGCCAGCAGTGAATTATTAGCGGGAGTCCACGAGCAGTACTTC

V gene: TRBV15
J gene: TRBJ2-7
D gene: NA
clone size: NA
CDR3 protein: CATSDRGNYEQYF
CDR3 DNA: TGTGCCACCAGCGACCGGGGTAACTACGAGCAGTACTTC

V gene: TRBV6-5
J gene: TRBJ2-7
D gene: NA
clone size: NA
CDR3 protein: CASSPGTRSSYEQYF
CDR3 DNA: TGTGCCAGCAGCCCCGGGACAAGGAGCTCCTACGAGCAGTACTTC

V gene: TRBV7-7
J gene: TRBJ2-5
D gene: NA
clone size: NA
CDR3 protein: CASSLAAGADQETQYF
CDR3 DNA: TGTGCTAGCAGCTTAGCCGCAGGGGCCGATCAAGAGACCCAGTACTTC

V gene: TRBV19
J gene: TRBJ2-7
D gene: NA
clone size: NA
CDR3 protein: CASSMRSGASYEQYF
CDR3 DNA: TGTGCCAGTAGTATGAGGAGCGGAGCCTCCTACGAGCAGTACTTC

V gene: TRBV6-1
J gene: TRBJ1-1
D gene: NA
clone size: NA
CDR3 protein: CASSPRVSGTEAFF
CDR3 DNA: TGTGCCAGCAGCCCCAGGGTGTCAGGCACTGAAGCTTTCTTT

V gene: TRBV6-5
J gene: TRBJ2-1
D gene: TRBD1
clone size: NA
CDR3 protein: CASSVDRGANNEQFF
CDR3 DNA: TGTGCCAGCAGTGTAGACAGGGGGGCCAACAATGAGCAGTTCTTC

V gene: TRBV6-6
J gene: TRBJ2-5
D gene: TRBD2
clone size: NA
CDR3 protein: CASSSPGGGGETQYF
CDR3 DNA: TGTGCCAGCAGTTCCCCTGGCGGGGGGGGAGAGACCCAGTACTTC

V gene: TRBV6-5
J gene: TRBJ2-1
D gene: TRBD2
clone size: NA
CDR3 protein: CASSQTSGGAGEQFF
CDR3 DNA: TGTGCCAGCAGTCAAACTAGCGGGGGGGCGGGTGAGCAGTTCTTC

V gene: TRBV27
J gene: TRBJ1-6
D gene: TRBD1
clone size: NA
CDR3 protein: CASSSRQGGGSPLHF
CDR3 DNA: TGTGCCAGCAGTTCGCGACAGGGAGGAGGCTCACCCCTCCACTTT

V gene: TRBV15
J gene: TRBJ2-7
D gene: TRBD1
clone size: once
CDR3 protein: CATSLGRDRAYEQYF
CDR3 DNA: TGTGCCACCAGCCTTGGCCGGGACAGAGCCTACGAGCAGTACTTC

V gene: TRBV7-2
J gene: TRBJ2-5
D gene: TRBD2
clone size: few
CDR3 protein: CASSLVSAGGETQYF
CDR3 DNA: TGTGCCAGCAGCTTAGTATCGGCGGGGGGGGAGACCCAGTACTTC

V gene: TRBV28
J gene: TRBJ1-2
D gene: NA
clone size: NA
CDR3 protein: CASSPGGYGYTF
CDR3 DNA: TGTGCCAGCAGCCCCGGGGGCTATGGCTACACCTTC

V gene: TRBV10-1
J gene: TRBJ2-7
D gene: NA
clone size: NA
CDR3 protein: CASSEVGESEQYF
CDR3 DNA: TGCGCCAGCAGTGAGGTAGGGGAAAGCGAGCAGTACTTC

V gene: TRBV27
J gene: TRBJ1-5
D gene: NA
clone size: NA
CDR3 protein: CASSLGDTGNQPQHF
CDR3 DNA: TGTGCCAGCAGTTTAGGGGACACGGGCAATCAGCCCCAGCATTTT

V gene: TRBV2
J gene: TRBJ2-3
D gene: TRBD2
clone size: NA
CDR3 protein: CASSGTSGGADTQYF
CDR3 DNA: TGTGCCAGCAGTGGGACTAGCGGGGGGGCAGATACGCAGTATTTT

V gene: TRBV9
J gene: TRBJ2-5
D gene: TRBD1
clone size: NA
CDR3 protein: CASSVVGTGQETQYF
CDR3 DNA: TGTGCCAGCAGCGTAGTAGGGACAGGGCAAGAGACCCAGTACTTC

V gene: TRBV29-1
J gene: TRBJ2-5
D gene: NA
clone size: NA
CDR3 protein: CSSEGDNQETQYF
CDR3 DNA: TGCAGCTCCGAGGGGGACAACCAAGAGACCCAGTACTTC

V gene: TRBV5-8
J gene: TRBJ2-2
D gene: NA
clone size: few
CDR3 protein: CASIVRGELFF
CDR3 DNA: TGTGCCAGCATAGTTCGGGGGGAGCTGTTTTTT